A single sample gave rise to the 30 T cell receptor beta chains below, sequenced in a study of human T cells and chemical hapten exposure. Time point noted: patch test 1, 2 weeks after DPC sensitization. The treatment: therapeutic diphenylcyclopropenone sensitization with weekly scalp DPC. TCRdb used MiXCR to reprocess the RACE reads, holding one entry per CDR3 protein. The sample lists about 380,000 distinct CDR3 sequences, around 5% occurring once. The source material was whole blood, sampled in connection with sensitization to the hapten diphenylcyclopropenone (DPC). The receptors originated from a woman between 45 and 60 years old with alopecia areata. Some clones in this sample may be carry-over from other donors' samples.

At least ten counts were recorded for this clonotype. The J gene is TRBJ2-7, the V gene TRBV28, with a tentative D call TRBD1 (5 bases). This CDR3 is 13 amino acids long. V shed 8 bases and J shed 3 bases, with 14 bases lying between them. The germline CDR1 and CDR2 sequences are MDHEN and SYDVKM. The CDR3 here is CASAGPLDYEQYF. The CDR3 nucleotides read TGTGCCAGCGCAGGGCCGCTTGACTACGAGCAGTACTTC.

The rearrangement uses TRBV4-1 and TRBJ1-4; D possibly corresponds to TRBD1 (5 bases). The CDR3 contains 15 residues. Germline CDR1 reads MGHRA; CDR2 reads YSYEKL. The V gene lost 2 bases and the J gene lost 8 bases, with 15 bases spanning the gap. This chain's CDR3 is CASSQTAGFDEKLFF. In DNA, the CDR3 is TGCGCCAGCAGCCAAACCGCAGGGTTTGACGAAAAACTGTTTTTT.

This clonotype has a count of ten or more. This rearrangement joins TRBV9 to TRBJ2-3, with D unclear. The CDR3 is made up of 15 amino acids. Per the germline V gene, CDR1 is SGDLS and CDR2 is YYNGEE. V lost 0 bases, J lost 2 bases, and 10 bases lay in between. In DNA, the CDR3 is TGTGCCAGCAGCGTAGGCAGCCTATTCACAGATACGCAGTATTTT. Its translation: CASSVGSLFTDTQYF.

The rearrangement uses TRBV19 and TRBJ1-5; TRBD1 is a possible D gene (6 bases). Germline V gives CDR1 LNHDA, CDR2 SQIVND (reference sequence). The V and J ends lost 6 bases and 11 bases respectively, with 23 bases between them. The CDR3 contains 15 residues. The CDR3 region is CASSPPAGVDRAQHF. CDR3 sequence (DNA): TGTGCCAGTAGCCCGCCCGCAGGGGTGGACCGGGCCCAGCATTTT. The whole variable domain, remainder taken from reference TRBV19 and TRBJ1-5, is DGGITQSPKYLFRKEGQNVTLSCEQNLNHDAMYWYRQDPGQGLRLIYYSQIVNDFQKGDIAEGYSVSREKKESFPLTVTSAQKNPTAFYLCASSPPAGVDRAQHFGDGTRLSIL.

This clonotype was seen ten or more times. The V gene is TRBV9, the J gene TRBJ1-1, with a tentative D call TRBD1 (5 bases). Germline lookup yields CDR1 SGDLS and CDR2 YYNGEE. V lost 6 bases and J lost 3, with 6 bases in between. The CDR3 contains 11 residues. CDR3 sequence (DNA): TGTGCCAGCATGGGGGACACTGAAGCTTTCTTT. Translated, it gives CASMGDTEAFF.

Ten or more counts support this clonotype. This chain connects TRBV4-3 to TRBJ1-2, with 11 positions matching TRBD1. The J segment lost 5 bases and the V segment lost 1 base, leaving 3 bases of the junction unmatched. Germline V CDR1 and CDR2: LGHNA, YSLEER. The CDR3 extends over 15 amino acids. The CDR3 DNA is TGCGCCAGCAGCCAAGGGGGACAGGGGGGATATGGCTACACCTTC. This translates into CASSQGGQGGYGYTF.

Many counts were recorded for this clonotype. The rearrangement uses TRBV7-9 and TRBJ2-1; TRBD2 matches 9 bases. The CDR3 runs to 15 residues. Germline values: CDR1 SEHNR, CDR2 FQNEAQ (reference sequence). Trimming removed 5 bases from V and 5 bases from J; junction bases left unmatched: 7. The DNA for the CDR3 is TGTGCCAGCAGCCTCAGCGGGGGGCGTAACAATGAGCAGTTCTTC. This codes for CASSLSGGRNNEQFF.

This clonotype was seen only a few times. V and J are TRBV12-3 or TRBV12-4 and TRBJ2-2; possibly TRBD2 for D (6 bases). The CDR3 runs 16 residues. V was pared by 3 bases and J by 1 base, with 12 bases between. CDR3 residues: CASSFRGSGNTGELFF. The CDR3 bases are TGTGCCAGCAGTTTTCGGGGTAGCGGGAACACCGGGGAGCTGTTTTTT.

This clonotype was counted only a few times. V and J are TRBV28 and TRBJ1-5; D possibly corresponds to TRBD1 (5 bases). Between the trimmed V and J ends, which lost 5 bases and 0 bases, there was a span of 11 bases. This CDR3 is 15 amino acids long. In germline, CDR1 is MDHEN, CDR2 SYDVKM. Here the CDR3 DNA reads TGTGCCAGCAGTGCCAGGGTGTATAGCAATCAGCCCCAGCATTTT. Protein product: CASSARVYSNQPQHF.

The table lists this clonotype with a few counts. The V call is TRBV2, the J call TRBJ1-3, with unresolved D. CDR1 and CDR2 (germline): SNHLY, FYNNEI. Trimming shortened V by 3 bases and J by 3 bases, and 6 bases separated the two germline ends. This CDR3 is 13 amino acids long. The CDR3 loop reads CASSEEFGNTIYF. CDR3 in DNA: TGTGCCAGCAGTGAGGAGTTTGGAAACACCATATATTTT.

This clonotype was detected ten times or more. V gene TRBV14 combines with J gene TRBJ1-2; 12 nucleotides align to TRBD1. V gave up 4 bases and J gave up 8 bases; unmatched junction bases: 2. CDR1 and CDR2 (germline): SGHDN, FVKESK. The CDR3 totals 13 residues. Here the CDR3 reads CASSPGTGGGYTF. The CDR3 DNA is TGTGCCAGCAGCCCTGGGACAGGGGGCGGCTACACCTTC.

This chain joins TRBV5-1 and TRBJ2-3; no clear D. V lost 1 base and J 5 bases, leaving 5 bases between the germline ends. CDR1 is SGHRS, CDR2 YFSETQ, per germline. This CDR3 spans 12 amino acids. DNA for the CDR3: TGCGCCAGCAGCTTGCACGAAGATACGCAGTATTTT. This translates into CASSLHEDTQYF.

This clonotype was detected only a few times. CDR3 in amino acids: CASSLGVWYTF. The DNA for the CDR3 is TGTGCCAGCAGTTTAGGTGTCTGGTACACCTTC. The V and J genes are TRBV12-3 or TRBV12-4 and TRBJ1-2; D remains ambiguous. CDR3 length: 11 amino acids. V was pared by 1 base and J by 11 bases, with 8 bases between.

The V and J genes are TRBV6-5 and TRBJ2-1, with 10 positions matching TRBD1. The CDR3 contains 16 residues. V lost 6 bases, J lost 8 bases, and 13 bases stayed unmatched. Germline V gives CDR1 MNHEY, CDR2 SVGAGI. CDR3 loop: CASSQRPGTGADEQFF. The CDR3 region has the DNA TGTGCCAGCAGCCAGCGTCCCGGGACAGGGGCCGATGAGCAGTTCTTC.

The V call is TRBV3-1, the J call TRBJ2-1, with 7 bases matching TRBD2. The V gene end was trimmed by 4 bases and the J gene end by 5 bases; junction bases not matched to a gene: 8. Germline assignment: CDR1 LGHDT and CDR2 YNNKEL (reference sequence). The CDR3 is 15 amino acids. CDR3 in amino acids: CASSLKRGRNNEQFF. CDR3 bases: TGTGCCAGCAGCCTGAAGCGGGGACGTAACAATGAGCAGTTCTTC.

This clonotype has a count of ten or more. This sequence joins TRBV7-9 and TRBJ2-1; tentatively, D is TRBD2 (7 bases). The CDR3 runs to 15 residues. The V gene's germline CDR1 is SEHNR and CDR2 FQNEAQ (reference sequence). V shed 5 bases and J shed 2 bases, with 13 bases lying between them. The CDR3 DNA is TGTGCCAGCAGCCAAGGGGGGGCTGCCTACAATGAGCAGTTCTTC. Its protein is CASSQGGAAYNEQFF. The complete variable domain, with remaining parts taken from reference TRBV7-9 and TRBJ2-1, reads DTGVSQNPRHKITKRGQNVTFRCDPISEHNRLYWYRQTLGQGPEFLTYFQNEAQLEKSRLLSDRFSAERPKGSFSTLEIQRTEQGDSAMYLCASSQGGAAYNEQFFGPGTRLTVL.

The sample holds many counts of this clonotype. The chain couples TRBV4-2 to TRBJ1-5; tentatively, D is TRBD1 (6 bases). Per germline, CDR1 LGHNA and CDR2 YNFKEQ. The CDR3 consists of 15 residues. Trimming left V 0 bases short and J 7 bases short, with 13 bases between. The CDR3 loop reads CASSQDQGGAQPQHF. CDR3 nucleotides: TGTGCCAGCAGCCAAGATCAAGGGGGGGCCCAGCCCCAGCATTTT.

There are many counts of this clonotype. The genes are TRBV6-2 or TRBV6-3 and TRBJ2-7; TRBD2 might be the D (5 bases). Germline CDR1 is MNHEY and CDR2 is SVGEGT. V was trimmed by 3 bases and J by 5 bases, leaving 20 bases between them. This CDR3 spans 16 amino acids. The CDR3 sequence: CASSYSDTFVTDEQYF. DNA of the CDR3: TGTGCCAGCAGTTATAGCGACACATTTGTCACGGACGAGCAGTACTTC.

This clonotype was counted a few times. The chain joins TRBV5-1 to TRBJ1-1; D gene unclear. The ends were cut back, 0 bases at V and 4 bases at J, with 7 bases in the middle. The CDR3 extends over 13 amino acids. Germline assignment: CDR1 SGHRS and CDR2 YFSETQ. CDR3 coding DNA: TGCGCCAGCAGCTTGGCCCTGACCACTGAAGCTTTCTTT. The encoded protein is CASSLALTTEAFF.

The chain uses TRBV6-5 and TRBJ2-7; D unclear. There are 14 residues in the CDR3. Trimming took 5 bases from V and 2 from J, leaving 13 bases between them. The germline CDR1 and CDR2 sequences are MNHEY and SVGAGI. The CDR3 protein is CASSLNIYPYEQYF. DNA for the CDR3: TGTGCCAGCAGTCTTAACATCTATCCCTACGAGCAGTACTTC.

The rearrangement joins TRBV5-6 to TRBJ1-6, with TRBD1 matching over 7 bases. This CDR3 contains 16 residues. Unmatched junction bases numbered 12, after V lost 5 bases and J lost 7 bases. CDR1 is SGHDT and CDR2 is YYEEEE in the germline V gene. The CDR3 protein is CASSPDLLGGNSPLHF. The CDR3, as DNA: TGTGCCAGCAGTCCTGACCTTCTAGGGGGCAATTCACCCCTCCACTTT.

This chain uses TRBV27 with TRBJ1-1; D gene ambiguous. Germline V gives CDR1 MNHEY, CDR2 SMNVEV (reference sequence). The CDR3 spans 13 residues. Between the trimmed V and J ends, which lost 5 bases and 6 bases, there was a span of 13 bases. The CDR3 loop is CASSASPGAEAFF. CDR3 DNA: TGTGCCAGCAGTGCCTCCCCAGGAGCTGAAGCTTTCTTT.

The CDR3 reads CSAGGKGQPQHF. The CDR3 DNA sequence: TGCAGTGCTGGGGGGAAAGGGCAGCCCCAGCATTTT. V gene TRBV20-1 combines with J gene TRBJ1-5; maybe TRBD1 (5 bases). This CDR3 contains 12 residues. Trimming took 5 bases from V and 7 from J, leaving 12 bases between them. CDR1 DFQATT and CDR2 SNEGSKA come from the germline V gene (reference sequence).

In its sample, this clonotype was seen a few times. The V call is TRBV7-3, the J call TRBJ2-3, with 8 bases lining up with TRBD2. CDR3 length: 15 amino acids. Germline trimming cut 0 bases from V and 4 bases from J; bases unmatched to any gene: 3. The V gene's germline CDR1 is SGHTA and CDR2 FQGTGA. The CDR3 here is CASSLTSGEADTQYF. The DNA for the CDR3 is TGTGCCAGCAGCTTAACTAGCGGGGAAGCAGATACGCAGTATTTT.

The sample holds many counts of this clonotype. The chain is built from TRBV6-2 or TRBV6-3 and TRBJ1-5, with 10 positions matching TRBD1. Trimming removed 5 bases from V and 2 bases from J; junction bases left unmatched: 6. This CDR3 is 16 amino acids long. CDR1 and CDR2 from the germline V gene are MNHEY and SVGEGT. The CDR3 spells CASSTGTGARNQPQHF. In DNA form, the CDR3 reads TGTGCCAGCAGTACCGGGACAGGGGCTCGCAATCAGCCCCAGCATTTT.

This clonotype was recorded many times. CDR3 amino acids: CASSEASSGPQETQYF. The CDR3 coding sequence is TGTGCCAGCAGCGAGGCTTCTAGCGGTCCACAAGAGACCCAGTACTTC. The chain employs TRBV7-2 and TRBJ2-5, with 7 nucleotides matching TRBD2. Germline V gene data show CDR1 as SGHTA and CDR2 as FQGNSA. The ends lost 5 bases at V and 2 bases at J; junction bases unmatched: 11. The CDR3 has 16 amino acids.

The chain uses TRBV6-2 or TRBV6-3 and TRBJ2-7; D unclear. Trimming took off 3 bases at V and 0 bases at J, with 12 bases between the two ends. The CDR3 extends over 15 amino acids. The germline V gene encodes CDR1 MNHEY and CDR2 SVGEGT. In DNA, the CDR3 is TGTGCCAGCAGTTATGGACCGCGTAGCTCCTACGAGCAGTACTTC. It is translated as CASSYGPRSSYEQYF.

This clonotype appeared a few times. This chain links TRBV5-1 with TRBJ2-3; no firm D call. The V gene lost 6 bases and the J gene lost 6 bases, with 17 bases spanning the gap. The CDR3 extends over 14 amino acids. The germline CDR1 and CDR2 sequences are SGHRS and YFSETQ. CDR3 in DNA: TGCGCCAGCATCTTTGGACCCACGGAGGATACGCAGTATTTT. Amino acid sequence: CASIFGPTEDTQYF.

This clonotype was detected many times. As DNA, the CDR3 is TGTGCCAGCAGTTTGCTAGGGAACACTGAAGCTTTCTTT. It specifies CASSLLGNTEAFF. The chain joins TRBV27 to TRBJ1-1; D gene uncertain. V lost 3 bases to trimming and J lost 1 base, with 6 bases between them. The CDR3 contains 13 residues. Germline lookup yields CDR1 MNHEY and CDR2 SMNVEV (reference sequence).

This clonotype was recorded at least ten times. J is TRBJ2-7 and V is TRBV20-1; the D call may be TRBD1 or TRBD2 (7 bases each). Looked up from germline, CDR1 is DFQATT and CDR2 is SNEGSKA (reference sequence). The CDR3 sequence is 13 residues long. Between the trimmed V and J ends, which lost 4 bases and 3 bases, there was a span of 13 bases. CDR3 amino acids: CSAMTGTIYEQYF. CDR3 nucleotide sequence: TGCAGTGCTATGACAGGGACTATCTACGAGCAGTACTTC.